This T cell receptor beta chain was retrieved from a study of blood T cell repertoires in COVID-19. Study details: Samples taken during acute and convalescent COVID-19 were collected in the United States, Italy and Spain. The cDNA or gDNA used as material had been derived from T cells, B-cell-depleted T cells, or PBMCs.

V gave up 3 bases and J gave up 0 bases; unmatched junction bases: 10. From germline, CDR1 is SEHNR and CDR2 FQNEAQ (reference sequence). This CDR3 is 17 amino acids long. As handled by the study authors: Estimated nucleated cell counts came from reference gene primer amplification. The assay was immunoSEQ multiplex PCR, and TCRdb's table has in-frame clones only and misses some. V and J calls and clone size follow that table, whereas D and trimming were derived from the DNA. The table has over 150,000 clones, about nine tenths seen once. In this sample, this clone turned up a few times. The source of this sequence is a man aged 25 to 45 with acute or convalescent COVID-19. The sample was peripheral blood. The chain couples TRBV7-9 to TRBJ1-1, with 7 bases that match TRBD1. This chain's CDR3 is CASSFRGGGHMNTEAFF. CDR3 coding DNA: TGTGCCAGCAGCTTCCGAGGAGGGGGCCATATGAACACTGAAGCTTTCTTT.